This is a list of T cell receptor beta chains from one sample in a study of CD8 T cells in ankylosing spondylitis. TCRdb used MiXCR to reprocess the 5' RACE reads, holding one entry per CDR3 protein. The data show 300,000 to 350,000 distinct CDR3 sequences, about 14% seen once. The sample consisted of blood, either unsorted or a sorted T cell fraction (not recorded which). These receptors were collected from a male donor with ankylosing spondylitis or in good health (not recorded which). Both conserved end residues are part of each CDR3. D genes are given only for firm matches. Clone size is shown for a subset of rows, as once, few, many or a class of expanded clone.

v_gene,j_gene,d_gene,abundance,CDR3nt,CDR3aa
TRBV5-1,TRBJ2-3,TRBD1,-,TGCGCCAGCAGCATGCAGGGGGCCACAGATACGCAGTATTTT,CASSMQGATDTQYF
TRBV5-1,TRBJ1-6,-,-,TGCGCCAGCAGCTTGGATCACAGATCACTGTCACCCCTCCACTTT,CASSLDHRSLSPLHF
TRBV27,TRBJ2-7,-,few,TGTGCCAGCAGTCCAGCCGGGACTCCCGGCTACGAGCAGTACTTC,CASSPAGTPGYEQYF
TRBV20-1,TRBJ2-5,-,-,TGCAGTGCTACTAGCGTCCAGGAGACCCAGTACTTC,CSATSVQETQYF
TRBV7-2,TRBJ2-7,-,-,TGTGCCAGCAGCTTAGGGCACAGCCCGAGCTCCTACGAGCAGTACTTC,CASSLGHSPSSYEQYF
TRBV3-1,TRBJ2-1,TRBD1,many,TGTGCCAGCAGCCAAGGCGGGACAGGGGCGTACAATGAGCAGTTCTTC,CASSQGGTGAYNEQFF
TRBV15,TRBJ2-7,-,-,TGTGCCACCAGCAGGGACAGAAGCTCCTACGAGCAGTACTTC,CATSRDRSSYEQYF
TRBV5-1,TRBJ2-1,-,-,TGCGCCAGCAGTCCGAACGCTCTGACAGGCCTTTACAATGAGCAGTTCTTC,CASSPNALTGLYNEQFF
TRBV30,TRBJ2-6,TRBD1,few,TGTGCCTGGAGTTGGTCGGGACAGGGTCCCTCTGGGGCCAACGTCCTGACTTTC,CAWSWSGQGPSGANVLTF
TRBV7-9,TRBJ1-4,TRBD1,few,TGTGCCAGCAGCTTAGGTTCGGGGACAGCTGAAAAACTGTTTTTT,CASSLGSGTAEKLFF
TRBV6-5,TRBJ2-3,-,-,TGTGCCAGCAGTTACTTCGGGGGCAGGGGATTAGATACGCAGTATTTT,CASSYFGGRGLDTQYF
TRBV12-3/TRBV12-4,TRBJ1-6,-,-,TGTGCCAGCAGTTTAAGTTCGACAGGCTCGCATAATTCACCCCTCCACTTT,CASSLSSTGSHNSPLHF